The 22 T cell receptor beta chains given below trace back to one sample, sequenced in a study of T cell repertoires in aging, cancer and after chemotherapy. The template was genomic DNA from peripheral blood, not RNA. Rearranged V-D-J TRB sequences were amplified with a mixed TRB-A/B primer pool. TCRdb redid the calling of the multiplex PCR reads with MiXCR, one entry per CDR3 protein. Counted here are roughly 5,000 distinct CDR3 sequences, around half occurring once; the ten biggest clones make up roughly 31%. The material sequenced was blood. The receptors derive from a human donor in good health.

The rearrangement joins TRBV30 to TRBJ1-4, with 7 bases identical to TRBD1. Germline V gene lookup returns CDR1 GTSNPN and CDR2 SVGIG (reference sequence). The CDR3 loop spans 15 amino acids. Trimming cost V 1 base and J 8 bases; bases outside gene matches: 10. The CDR3 region has the DNA TGTGCCTGGAGTGGGGGAACAGGGGTAGGAGAAAAACTGTTTTTT. This translates into CAWSGGTGVGEKLFF.

The rearrangement joins TRBV7-4 to TRBJ2-7, with TRBD1 identical over 7 bases. The CDR3 totals 19 residues. Germline V lookup: CDR1 SGHVT, CDR2 SQSDAQ. J lost 1 base, V lost 5 bases, and 20 bases had no gene match. The CDR3 loop reads CASSLADSNGQAISYEQYF. The CDR3 bases are TGTGCCAGCAGCCTCGCTGACTCAAACGGACAGGCTATTTCCTACGAGCAGTACTTC.

The J gene is TRBJ1-5, the V gene TRBV30; D is possibly TRBD1 (6 bases). This CDR3 is 15 amino acids long. V was trimmed by 4 bases and J by 3 bases, leaving 16 bases between them. Germline CDR1 reads GTSNPN; CDR2 reads SVGIG (reference sequence). This CDR3 is CAWNLGGALNQPQHF. In nucleotides, the CDR3 is TGTGCCTGGAACCTGGGGGGGGCCCTCAATCAGCCCCAGCATTTT. The full variable domain, in which reference TRBV30 and TRBJ1-5 provide the parts outside the CDR3, is SQTIHQWPATLVQPVGSPLSLECTVEGTSNPNLYWYRQAAGRGLQLLFYSVGIGQISSEVPQNLSASRPQDRQFILSSKKLLLSDSGFYLCAWNLGGALNQPQHFGDGTRLSIL.

Note on this clonotype: A read error may be the cause here, since a much bigger clone is one base away. This chain uses TRBV29-1 with TRBJ2-7; 11 positions agree with TRBD1. V shed 5 bases, J shed 7 bases, and the junction held 4 bases outside the gene matches. CDR3 length: 12 amino acids. Germline V gene data show CDR1 as SQVTM and CDR2 as ANQGSEA. The CDR3 is CSVRTGGLEQYF. CDR3 coding DNA: TGCAGCGTTAGGACAGGGGGCCTTGAGCAGTACTTC.

This clonotype is deemed large (0.1 to 1%). The genes are TRBV29-1 and TRBJ2-7, with TRBD2 matching over 7 bases. This CDR3 is 14 amino acids long. V was clipped by 6 bases and J by 6 bases; unmatched bases: 14. Per germline, CDR1 SQVTM and CDR2 ANQGSEA. This chain's CDR3 is CSVVSGRVSGEQYF. In DNA, the CDR3 is TGCAGCGTCGTTAGCGGGCGGGTTTCGGGCGAGCAGTACTTC.

CDR3 nucleotides: TGTGCCAGCAGCCCTGCGGGGGGGGGTCAGCCCCAGCATTTT. Translating it yields CASSPAGGGQPQHF. This sequence joins TRBV12-3 or TRBV12-4 and TRBJ1-5; perhaps TRBD1 as D (5 bases). The CDR3 sequence is 14 residues long. The V end was cut by 6 bases, the J end by 6 bases, with 15 bases between.

The chain recombines TRBV27 with TRBJ2-7, with D perhaps TRBD1 (6 bases). The V end was cut by 4 bases, the J end by 2 bases, with 12 bases between. The CDR3 consists of 14 residues. CDR1 MNHEY and CDR2 SMNVEV come from the germline V gene (reference sequence). This CDR3 reads CASSSPTGAYEQYF. CDR3 nucleotide sequence: TGTGCCAGCAGTTCTCCGACAGGTGCCTACGAGCAGTACTTC.

The CDR3: CASSLGRVPWWTGELFF. The CDR3 DNA follows: TGTGCCAGCAGCTTGGGCAGGGTGCCTTGGTGGACCGGGGAGCTGTTTTTT. V is TRBV5-6 and J is TRBJ2-2, with D perhaps TRBD1 (5 bases). The CDR3 has 17 residues. V lost 0 bases and J 5 bases, leaving 17 bases between the germline ends. Germline V gene data show CDR1 as SGHDT and CDR2 as YYEEEE.

The rearrangement joins TRBV18 to TRBJ1-1; D not resolved. CDR1 is KGHSH, CDR2 LQKENI, per germline. This CDR3 comprises 12 residues. Trimming cost V 2 bases and J 1 base, with 2 bases left between them. CDR3 residues: CASSPGNTEAFF. Written as DNA, the CDR3 is TGTGCCAGCTCACCAGGGAACACTGAAGCTTTCTTT.

Comment on this clonotype: A read error may account for a junction end that differs from germline. The gene calls are TRBV6-5 and TRBJ2-3; the D is unclear. This CDR3 contains 14 residues. From germline, CDR1 is MNHEY and CDR2 SVGAGI. The CDR3 bases are TGTGGCAGCAGTTACTCAGCGCTGTCCGATACGCAGTATTTT. Translation: CGSSYSALSDTQYF.

This clonotype was counted only a few times. The rearrangement joins TRBV5-6 to TRBJ2-7, with D perhaps being TRBD1 or TRBD2 (5 bases each). V was clipped by 4 bases and J by 3 bases, with 14 bases between them. This CDR3 spans 14 amino acids. The germline V gene has CDR1 SGHDT and CDR2 YYEEEE. The CDR3 reads CASSHRDDLYEQYF. In DNA, the CDR3 is TGTGCCAGCAGCCACCGGGACGACCTCTACGAGCAGTACTTC.

The CDR3: CASSFFAGGLTDTQYF. The CDR3 DNA reads TGCGCCAGCAGCTTCTTTGCGGGGGGGCTCACAGATACGCAGTATTTT. This rearrangement joins TRBV5-1 to TRBJ2-3; 9 positions agree with TRBD2. Germline CDR1 SGHRS, CDR2 YFSETQ. V lost 2 bases and J lost 2; bases outside the gene matches: 6. This CDR3 region has 16 residues.

This clonotype was counted between two and nine times. V and J are TRBV6-6 and TRBJ1-2; 7 bases map to TRBD1. This CDR3 contains 15 residues. With 2 bases clipped from V and 4 bases from J, the junction kept 7 bases outside the gene matches. CDR1 is MNHNY, CDR2 SVGAGI, per germline (reference sequence). The CDR3 region is CASSYTGDTSYGYTF. The DNA for the CDR3 is TGTGCCAGCAGTTACACAGGGGACACCTCCTATGGCTACACCTTC.

This clonotype was counted a few times. This chain links TRBV6-5 with TRBJ1-2, with D perhaps matching TRBD1 (5 bases). V lost 0 bases, J lost 7 bases, and 15 bases lay in between. The CDR3 extends over 15 amino acids. Germline assignment: CDR1 MNHEY and CDR2 SVGAGI. The CDR3 DNA follows: TGTGCCAGCAGTTACTCCAGGGTACGGATCGGTGGCTACACCTTC. Translated: CASSYSRVRIGGYTF.

The chain uses TRBV19 and TRBJ1-5; D might be TRBD1 (6 bases). The V and J ends lost 2 bases and 5 bases respectively, with 13 bases between them. CDR1 and CDR2 (germline): LNHDA, SQIVND (reference sequence). The CDR3 runs to 15 residues. Here the CDR3 reads CASSILGQGDQPQHF. For the CDR3, the DNA is TGTGCCAGTAGTATACTGGGACAAGGGGATCAGCCCCAGCATTTT.

In its sample, this clonotype was seen a few times. The chain has TRBV27 and TRBJ2-7; perhaps TRBD2 as D (6 bases). Germline V gives CDR1 MNHEY, CDR2 SMNVEV (reference sequence). The CDR3 covers 16 residues. Trimming stripped 2 bases from V and 1 base from J, with 15 bases between. The CDR3 region is CASSLNPGLISYEQYF. As DNA, the CDR3 is TGTGCCAGCAGTTTAAATCCGGGACTTATATCCTACGAGCAGTACTTC.

The V call is TRBV11-2, the J call TRBJ2-7, with TRBD1 matching over 7 bases. With 3 bases clipped from V and 1 base from J, the junction kept 3 bases outside the gene matches. This CDR3 comprises 14 residues. Germline lookup yields CDR1 SGHAT and CDR2 FQNNGV. CDR3 coding DNA: TGTGCCAGCAGCTTGGTGGGACAGTCCTACGAGCAGTACTTC. Translated: CASSLVGQSYEQYF.

The V and J genes are TRBV5-6 and TRBJ1-4; D is unclear. The germline V and J ends were trimmed by 0 bases and 8 bases, with 8 bases remaining between them. The CDR3 is 13 amino acids. Germline CDR1 reads SGHDT; CDR2 reads YYEEEE. The CDR3 reads CASSLGQIEKLFF. As DNA, the CDR3 is TGTGCCAGCAGCTTGGGACAAATAGAAAAACTGTTTTTT.

The chain employs TRBV29-1 and TRBJ2-2; TRBD1 matches 7 bases. In germline, CDR1 is SQVTM, CDR2 ANQGSEA. The CDR3 is 15 residues long. The V segment lost 5 bases and the J segment 6 bases; nucleotides outside the gene matches: 12. CDR3 in amino acids: CSVKTGQVSPGELFF. The CDR3 DNA follows: TGCAGCGTTAAAACCGGACAGGTTAGCCCCGGGGAGCTGTTTTTT.

The genes are TRBV6-5 and TRBJ1-6; D is unresolved. This CDR3 has 14 residues. Trimming removed 4 bases at V and 6 bases at J, with 10 bases between. Germline V gives CDR1 MNHEY, CDR2 SVGAGI. CDR3: CASSFSSLNSPLHF. The CDR3, as DNA: TGTGCCAGCAGTTTTTCCAGCCTTAATTCACCCCTCCACTTT.

The chain carries TRBV19 and TRBJ1-4; D not resolved. The germline V gene encodes CDR1 LNHDA and CDR2 SQIVND (reference sequence). V was clipped by 6 bases and J by 7 bases, with 6 bases between them. The CDR3 is 11 amino acids. In DNA, the CDR3 is TGTGCCAGTAGGGAGGGTGAAAAACTGTTTTTT. Encoded protein: CASREGEKLFF.

CDR3 sequence (DNA): TGTGCCTGGAGTGTATCATCCTTGGAAAAACTGTTTTTT. Translated, it gives CAWSVSSLEKLFF. V usage is TRBV30 and J usage is TRBJ1-4; D unclear. From germline, CDR1 is GTSNPN and CDR2 SVGIG (reference sequence). V lost 0 bases and J lost 8, with 10 bases in between. The CDR3 has 13 amino acids.